These 21 T cell receptor beta chains came from one sample sequenced in a study of sequential checkpoint blockade in melanoma. Repertoires were generated with immunoSEQ multiplex PCR, while TCRdb's copy carries only in-frame clones and drops some. The table has approximately 19,000 clones, less than 30% seen once; the top ten hold about 7%. Treatment given: randomized to nivolumab then ipilimumab (arm A) or the reverse (arm B). The sample here was tumor tissue (inferred from file names), taken from a patient given nivolumab and ipilimumab in sequence. These receptors originate from a human donor with melanoma.

The chain combines TRBV11-3 with TRBJ2-3; no firm D call. V was clipped by 3 bases and J by 1 base, with 8 bases between them. The CDR3 totals 14 residues. Germline V lookup: CDR1 SGHNT, CDR2 YENEEA. The CDR3 here is CASSLSMRTDTQYF. DNA for the CDR3: TGTGCCAGCAGCTTGAGTATGCGCACAGATACGCAGTATTTT.

The CDR3 spells CASSEGGARVFYEQYF. DNA of the CDR3: TGTGCCAGCAGTGAAGGGGGGGCCAGGGTCTTCTACGAGCAGTACTTC. The chain combines TRBV25-1 with TRBJ2-7; possible D gene TRBD2, 7 bases. The CDR3 sequence is 16 residues long. Trimming left V 2 bases short and J 3 bases short, with 17 bases between. Looked up from germline, CDR1 is MGHDK and CDR2 is SYGVNS.

There are many counts of this clone. Written as DNA, the CDR3 is TGTGCCAGCGGGGACTACGGACAGGTTAACAATGAGCAGTTCTTC. Protein sequence: CASGDYGQVNNEQFF. The V call is TRBV11-3, the J call TRBJ2-1; TRBD1 or TRBD2 may be the D gene (7 bases each). This CDR3 has 15 amino acids. Trimming stripped 8 bases from V and 5 bases from J, with 19 bases between. In germline, CDR1 is SGHNT, CDR2 YENEEA.

This clone was found a few times. The chain has TRBV9 and TRBJ2-2; TRBD2 aligns across 8 bases. CDR1 and CDR2 from the germline V gene are SGDLS and YYNGEE. Trimming at V came to 4 bases and at J to 4 bases, leaving 6 bases not matched to a gene. The CDR3 runs 15 residues. CDR3 loop: CASSPSLAGTGELFF. CDR3 in DNA: TGTGCCAGCAGCCCCTCTCTAGCGGGCACCGGGGAGCTGTTTTTT.

This clone was observed many times. The rearrangement joins TRBV11-3 to TRBJ2-7, with TRBD2 matching over 8 bases. Germline values: CDR1 SGHNT, CDR2 YENEEA. J lost 0 bases, V lost 5 bases, and 6 bases had no gene match. This CDR3 comprises 15 residues. CDR3 amino acids: CASSRAAGDSYEQYF. The CDR3 nucleotides read TGTGCCAGCAGCCGAGCAGCGGGGGACTCCTACGAGCAGTACTTC.

V is TRBV18 and J is TRBJ2-5, with a tentative D call TRBD1 (6 bases). The CDR3 runs to 15 residues. Per the germline V gene, CDR1 is KGHSH and CDR2 is LQKENI. Trimming took off 3 bases at V and 2 bases at J, with 13 bases between the two ends. This CDR3 reads CASSPKPGTQETQYF. For the CDR3, the DNA is TGTGCCAGCTCACCTAAACCCGGGACACAAGAGACCCAGTACTTC.

This clone was picked up many times. J is TRBJ2-5 and V is TRBV11-3; 10 bases align to TRBD1. The CDR3 length is 15 residues. Trimming cost V 5 bases and J 4 bases; bases outside gene matches: 7. Germline-derived CDR1 and CDR2 are SGHNT and YENEEA. The CDR3 loop is CASSRVTGGGETQYF. The CDR3 bases are TGTGCCAGCAGCCGGGTGACAGGGGGCGGAGAGACCCAGTACTTC.

V and J are TRBV9 and TRBJ2-1; D is uncertain. The V end lost 0 bases, the J end lost 4 bases, and 11 bases lay between the germline ends. Germline CDR1 SGDLS, CDR2 YYNGEE. The CDR3 is made up of 15 amino acids. The CDR3 loop reads CASSVDEAPYNEQFF. The CDR3 DNA reads as TGTGCCAGCAGCGTAGATGAGGCTCCTTACAATGAGCAGTTCTTC.

The chain links TRBV9 to TRBJ2-3; no reliable D call. The CDR3 covers 14 residues. CDR1 SGDLS and CDR2 YYNGEE come from the germline V gene. The germline V and J ends were trimmed by 0 bases and 1 base, with 6 bases remaining between them. DNA for the CDR3: TGTGCCAGCAGCGTAGTTCCCGGCACAGATACGCAGTATTTT. Translating gives CASSVVPGTDTQYF. Using reference TRBV9 and TRBJ2-3 for the parts outside the CDR3, the full variable domain is DSGVTQTPKHLITATGQRVTLRCSPRSGDLSVYWYQQSLDQGLQFLIQYYNGEERAKGNILERFSAQQFPDLHSELNLSSLELGDSALYFCASSVVPGTDTQYFGPGTRLTVL.

The rearrangement links TRBV29-1 to TRBJ2-5; 8 bases match TRBD1. The CDR3 runs to 14 residues. The J segment lost 5 bases and the V segment lost 6 bases, leaving 11 bases of the junction unmatched. CDR1 and CDR2 from the germline V gene are SQVTM and ANQGSEA. DNA of the CDR3: TGCAGCGTCCCAGGACAGGGTATTTGGGAGACCCAGTACTTC. It is translated as CSVPGQGIWETQYF.

This clone came up a few times. CDR3: CASSLSGGQGKNIQYF. The CDR3 DNA sequence: TGTGCCAGCAGCTTATCTGGCGGACAGGGGAAAAACATTCAGTACTTC. V is TRBV11-3 and J is TRBJ2-4; 9 bases agree with TRBD1. CDR3 size: 16 residues. Unmatched junction bases numbered 6, after V lost 2 bases and J lost 4 bases. Germline values: CDR1 SGHNT, CDR2 YENEEA.

In this sample, this clone turned up a few times. The gene calls are TRBV6-8 and TRBJ2-5; 11 bases fit TRBD1. Germline V gene lookup returns CDR1 MNHGY and CDR2 SAAAGT. The CDR3 extends over 16 amino acids. J lost 2 bases, V lost 5 bases, and 7 bases had no gene match. The CDR3 reads CASSTRDRGRQETQYF. The CDR3, as DNA: TGTGCCAGCAGTACCCGGGACAGGGGGAGGCAAGAGACCCAGTACTTC.

This clone was observed a handful of times. The chain couples TRBV18 to TRBJ1-1, with D hard to call. Germline CDR1 and CDR2: KGHSH and LQKENI. Trimming took off 2 bases at V and 3 bases at J, with 4 bases between the two ends. CDR3 length equals 12 residues. The CDR3 spells CASSPGYTEAFF. Written as DNA, the CDR3 is TGTGCCAGCTCACCAGGGTACACTGAAGCTTTCTTT.

The chain links TRBV19 to TRBJ2-1; the D gene is possibly TRBD1 (6 bases). With 5 bases removed from V and 4 bases from J, the gap between germline ends came to 18 bases. Germline values: CDR1 LNHDA, CDR2 SQIVND (reference sequence). This CDR3 spans 16 amino acids. CDR3 in amino acids: CASSDPGQVGYNEQFF. CDR3 nucleotides: TGTGCCAGTAGTGACCCGGGACAAGTCGGTTACAATGAGCAGTTCTTC.

A single count supports this clone. V gene TRBV29-1 combines with J gene TRBJ2-7, with D possibly being TRBD1 (5 bases). Germline V gene lookup returns CDR1 SQVTM and CDR2 ANQGSEA. Trimming pared 6 bases from V and 4 bases from J, leaving 25 bases between. This CDR3 has 16 amino acids. The CDR3 nucleotides read TGCAGCGTCCAAGGGGCCGATTCGATGGCAGAATACGAGCAGTACTTC. Protein: CSVQGADSMAEYEQYF.

This clone was detected only a few times. This CDR3 reads CASSPSYNYGYTF. The CDR3 DNA is TGTGCCAGCAGCCCATCTTATAACTATGGCTACACCTTC. The chain employs TRBV7-2 and TRBJ1-2; D ambiguous. Trimming left V 5 bases short and J 1 base short, with 8 bases between. The CDR3 extends over 13 amino acids. Germline values: CDR1 SGHTA, CDR2 FQGNSA.

This clone was observed a handful of times. The J gene is TRBJ1-1, the V gene TRBV6-8; D call uncertain. V was pared by 4 bases and J by 6 bases, with 12 bases between. Germline V gene lookup returns CDR1 MNHGY and CDR2 SAAAGT. The CDR3 length is 13 residues. The CDR3 DNA is TGTGCCAGCAGTTGGGCCATGGGCGCTGAAGCTTTCTTT. Residues: CASSWAMGAEAFF.

This clone was seen more than once but under ten times. The V call is TRBV7-1, the J call TRBJ2-7; D may be TRBD1 (6 bases). TRBV7-1 is an ORF, and what it does is uncertain. With 6 bases removed from V and 0 bases from J, the gap between germline ends came to 9 bases. CDR3 length: 13 residues. CDR3 sequence: CASSRTASYEQYF. CDR3 DNA: TGTGCCAGCAGTCGGACAGCCTCCTACGAGCAGTACTTC.

This chain connects TRBV19 to TRBJ1-2; tentative D call: TRBD1 (5 bases). Trimming shortened V by 3 bases and J by 1 base, and 15 bases separated the two germline ends. The CDR3 covers 16 residues. Germline-derived CDR1 and CDR2 are LNHDA and SQIVND (reference sequence). The DNA for the CDR3 is TGTGCCAGTAGTATCCAAAACAGCGGGGGTAACTATGGCTACACCTTC. Amino acids: CASSIQNSGGNYGYTF.

V usage is TRBV6-8 and J usage is TRBJ2-2; 7 bases match TRBD2. The CDR3 has 15 amino acids. V lost 6 bases, J lost 2 bases, and 6 bases stayed unmatched. Germline V gene lookup returns CDR1 MNHGY and CDR2 SAAAGT. The CDR3 coding sequence is TGTGCCAGCAGCCGGGGACTAACTAACACCGGGGAGCTGTTTTTT. Its protein product is CASSRGLTNTGELFF.

The chain links TRBV15 to TRBJ2-5; 14 bases are a match to TRBD2. CDR1 LNHNV and CDR2 YYDKDF come from the germline V gene (reference sequence). V lost 0 bases, J lost 4 bases, and 7 bases stayed unmatched. The CDR3 sequence is 18 residues long. The CDR3 DNA is TGTGCCACCAGCAGAGATCTGACTAGCGGGGGGGCCGGAGAGACCCAGTACTTC. Protein product: CATSRDLTSGGAGETQYF.